Below, 27 T cell receptor beta chains from the same sample are listed, as sequenced in a study of cytomegalovirus exposure and HLA in healthy donors. In the PCR, 60 Vbeta and 13 Jbeta primers were used. The data were produced by immunoSEQ multiplex PCR, yet TCRdb's version contains in-frame clones alone and is incomplete. The sample carries 90,000 to 120,000 clones, 81% recorded once. Material: PBMCs. The receptor source for this set is a man in his thirties or forties in good health and CMV-seronegative.

Of note for this clone: An end of the junction does not agree with germline; a read error may underlie this. Other DNA sequences of this sample code for an identical CDR3. This chain links TRBV7-7 with TRBJ2-5; D is ambiguous. CDR1 is SSHAT and CDR2 is FNYEAQ in the germline V gene (reference sequence). The CDR3 extends over 14 amino acids. CDR3 sequence reads: CASSFTGAQETQYF. CDR3 bases: TGTGCTAGCAGCTTCACGGGTGCTCAAGAGACCCAGTACTTC.

The rearrangement links TRBV15 to TRBJ2-3; 9 bases are a match to TRBD2. Germline V CDR1 and CDR2: LNHNV, YYDKDF (reference sequence). With 8 bases clipped from V and 8 bases from J, the junction kept 8 bases outside the gene matches. CDR3 length: 13 residues. This CDR3 is CATAAGGPGTQYF. In nucleotides, the CDR3 is TGTGCCACCGCGGCGGGAGGGCCCGGTACGCAGTATTTT.

In its sample, this clone ranks as medium-sized (0.01 to 0.1%). Here the CDR3 reads CASSDGGDAEKLFF. The CDR3 region has the DNA TGCGCCAGCAGTGACGGAGGCGATGCGGAAAAACTGTTTTTT. J is TRBJ1-4 and V is TRBV10-1; D unclear. The germline CDR1 and CDR2 sequences are WNHNN and SYGVQD (reference sequence). V was clipped by 3 bases and J by 8 bases, with 13 bases between them. The CDR3 runs 14 residues.

J is TRBJ2-3 and V is TRBV7-6; TRBD2 matches at 13 bases. The trim removed 0 bases at V and 4 bases at J, leaving 7 bases unmatched. From germline, CDR1 is SGHVS and CDR2 FNYEAQ. The CDR3 has 18 residues. CDR3 sequence reads: CASSLATLAGGPPDTQYF. For the CDR3, the DNA is TGTGCCAGCAGCTTAGCGACACTAGCGGGGGGGCCCCCAGATACGCAGTATTTT.

The chain recombines TRBV9 with TRBJ2-2, with D unresolved. The CDR3 runs to 13 residues. Deletions cut 1 base from V and 6 bases from J, with 7 bases between. Germline-derived CDR1 and CDR2 are SGDLS and YYNGEE. This chain's CDR3 is CASSVFEAGELFF. The CDR3 DNA follows: TGTGCCAGCAGCGTATTCGAGGCCGGGGAGCTGTTTTTT.

This chain joins TRBV2 and TRBJ1-6, with 7 bases matching TRBD1. The CDR3 covers 18 residues. Germline V gene lookup returns CDR1 SNHLY and CDR2 FYNNEI. V was pared by 5 bases and J by 0 bases, with 10 bases of the junction left unmatched. The CDR3 spells CASSRRGQNYSYNSPLHF. CDR3 coding DNA: TGTGCCAGCAGTCGCAGGGGACAGAACTACTCCTATAATTCACCCCTCCACTTT.

The CDR3 DNA is TGCGCCAGCAGTAAGGGGGCAAGATATGGCTACACCTTC. It encodes CASSKGARYGYTF. J is TRBJ1-2 and V is TRBV5-1; 7 nucleotides line up with TRBD1. This CDR3 contains 13 residues. The V and J ends lost 5 bases and 5 bases, in that order; junction bases with no gene match: 6. CDR1 and CDR2 from the germline V gene are SGHRS and YFSETQ.

The genes are TRBV12-5 and TRBJ2-7, with 16 nucleotides matching TRBD2. The V segment lost 0 bases and the J segment 3 bases; nucleotides outside the gene matches: 5. The CDR3 length is 18 residues. Germline V gene lookup returns CDR1 LGHNT and CDR2 FRNRAP. The CDR3 DNA reads as TGTGCTAGTGGTTTGGTACGGGGACTAGCGGGGGGGCGCTACGAGCAGTACTTC. Its protein product is CASGLVRGLAGGRYEQYF.

The rearrangement joins TRBV6-5 to TRBJ2-2, with D unresolved. The CDR3 loop spans 13 amino acids. Germline V gene data show CDR1 as MNHEY and CDR2 as SVGAGI. Between the trimmed V and J ends, which lost 5 bases and 4 bases, there was a span of 8 bases. This CDR3 reads CASSLLGTGELFF. The CDR3, as DNA: TGTGCCAGCAGTCTCCTAGGCACCGGGGAGCTGTTTTTT.

The chain couples TRBV9 to TRBJ2-3, with D perhaps matching TRBD2 (6 bases). Germline V lookup: CDR1 SGDLS, CDR2 YYNGEE. CDR3 length: 13 residues. Trimming took off 8 bases at V and 4 bases at J, with 14 bases between the two ends. The CDR3 reads CASSSGGADTQYF. CDR3 sequence (DNA): TGTGCCAGTTCCTCTGGAGGGGCAGATACGCAGTATTTT.

The chain couples TRBV11-2 to TRBJ1-4; D uncertain. CDR1 SGHAT and CDR2 FQNNGV come from the germline V gene. This CDR3 has 14 residues. V was cut by 3 bases and J by 7 bases, with 12 bases left in between. CDR3 protein: CASSFGTTGEKLFF. The CDR3 DNA reads as TGTGCCAGCAGCTTCGGCACGACGGGTGAAAAACTGTTTTTT.

The gene calls are TRBV10-1 and TRBJ2-1; D is ambiguous. Germline loops: CDR1 WNHNN, CDR2 SYGVQD (reference sequence). This CDR3 has 15 amino acids. The V gene lost 2 bases and the J gene lost 3 bases, with 11 bases spanning the gap. CDR3 in DNA: TGCGCCAGCAGTGAGGCTCAGGCCGGCTACAATGAGCAGTTCTTC. Translation: CASSEAQAGYNEQFF.

The chain has TRBV5-1 and TRBJ2-3; the D gene is possibly TRBD1 (6 bases). The germline V gene has CDR1 SGHRS and CDR2 YFSETQ. CDR3 size: 13 residues. The V and J ends lost 4 bases and 7 bases respectively, with 13 bases between them. The CDR3 region is CASSTRTDYTQYF. Written as DNA, the CDR3 is TGCGCCAGCAGCACAAGGACAGACTATACGCAGTATTTT.

The J gene is TRBJ2-7, the V gene TRBV2; 10 positions match TRBD1. The CDR3 length is 15 residues. The germline V gene has CDR1 SNHLY and CDR2 FYNNEI. With 1 base clipped from V and 3 bases from J, the junction kept 3 bases outside the gene matches. CDR3 in amino acids: CASSEGTGGDYEQYF. The CDR3 DNA is TGTGCCAGCAGTGAAGGGACAGGGGGTGACTACGAGCAGTACTTC.

This clone has only one observation. The V call is TRBV4-1, the J call TRBJ2-1; 15 bases fit TRBD2. From germline, CDR1 is MGHRA and CDR2 YSYEKL. The CDR3 runs 17 residues. The ends lost 4 bases at V and 7 bases at J; junction bases unmatched: 8. The CDR3 sequence: CASSRGLAGGLRNEQFF. DNA of the CDR3: TGCGCCAGCAGCCGAGGACTAGCGGGAGGGTTGAGGAATGAGCAGTTCTTC.

The chain combines TRBV27 with TRBJ2-3, with 9 bases fitting TRBD1. The CDR3 length is 14 residues. V lost 5 bases to trimming and J lost 3 bases; unmatched junction nucleotides: 3. CDR1 is MNHEY and CDR2 is SMNVEV in the germline V gene (reference sequence). The CDR3 nucleotides read TGTGCCAGCAGTATGGGACAGGGAACAGATACGCAGTATTTT. It yields the protein CASSMGQGTDTQYF.

The V call is TRBV5-6, the J call TRBJ1-1, with D tentatively TRBD1 (5 bases). The V gene lost 1 base and the J gene lost 4 bases, with 11 bases spanning the gap. The CDR3 is 14 amino acids. Germline lookup yields CDR1 SGHDT and CDR2 YYEEEE. Here the CDR3 DNA reads TGTGCCAGCAGCTTGCCGCAGGGTGGCACTGAAGCTTTCTTT. Translating gives CASSLPQGGTEAFF. The full variable domain, in which reference TRBV5-6 and TRBJ1-1 provide the parts outside the CDR3, is DAGVTQSPTHLIKTRGQQVTLRCSPKSGHDTVSWYQQALGQGPQFIFQYYEEEERQRGNFPDRFSGHQFPNYSSELNVNALLLGDSALYLCASSLPQGGTEAFFGQGTRLTVV.

This chain uses TRBV5-1 with TRBJ2-7, with 7 bases fitting TRBD2. CDR1 is SGHRS and CDR2 is YFSETQ in the germline V gene. The CDR3 consists of 15 residues. V trimming: 4 bases; J trimming: 0 bases; junction bases outside the gene matches: 7. The CDR3 DNA reads TGCGCCAGCAGCGATATAGGCGGGGGCTCCTACGAGCAGTACTTC. Translating gives CASSDIGGGSYEQYF.

Worth noting for this clone: Other DNA sequences from this sample encode an identical CDR3 as well. The chain combines TRBV19 with TRBJ2-3; tentatively, D is TRBD2 (5 bases). V dropped 3 bases and J dropped 2 bases, with 6 bases sitting between them. Germline CDR1 reads LNHDA; CDR2 reads SQIVND (reference sequence). CDR3 length: 13 amino acids. CDR3 protein: CASSIRDTDTQYF. In nucleotides, the CDR3 is TGTGCCAGTAGTATCCGGGACACAGATACGCAGTATTTT.

This chain joins TRBV5-4 and TRBJ1-4, with D hard to call. Trimming pared 3 bases from V and 8 bases from J, leaving 14 bases between. CDR1 SGHNT and CDR2 YYREEE come from the germline V gene (reference sequence). The CDR3 runs to 14 residues. The CDR3 DNA follows: TGTGCCAGCAGCTCCAATCCGGGAACCGAAAAACTGTTTTTT. Translation gives CASSSNPGTEKLFF.

J is TRBJ2-1 and V is TRBV7-2; no clear D gene. V was cut by 7 bases and J by 11 bases, with 15 bases left in between. This CDR3 spans 12 amino acids. The germline V gene has CDR1 SGHTA and CDR2 FQGNSA. Here the CDR3 reads CASTLGLMKQFF. Here the CDR3 DNA reads TGTGCCAGCACCTTGGGCCTTATGAAGCAGTTCTTC. The full variable domain, completed using reference TRBV7-2 and TRBJ2-1, is GAGVSQSPSNKVTEKGKDVELRCDPISGHTALYWYRQSLGQGLEFLIYFQGNSAPDKSGLPSDRFSAERTGGSVSTLTIQRTQQEDSAVYLCASTLGLMKQFFGPGTRLTVL.

V gene TRBV27 combines with J gene TRBJ1-5; 9 bases match TRBD1. The CDR3 is 13 amino acids. The V gene end was trimmed by 5 bases and the J gene end by 4 bases; junction bases not matched to a gene: 0. Germline lookup yields CDR1 MNHEY and CDR2 SMNVEV (reference sequence). In nucleotides, the CDR3 is TGTGCCAGCAGTGGGACAGGGAATCAGCCCCAGCATTTT. This translates into CASSGTGNQPQHF.

V usage is TRBV6-5 and J usage is TRBJ1-2; TRBD1 agrees at 11 bases. V lost 10 bases and J lost 6; bases outside the gene matches: 13. The CDR3 covers 15 residues. Germline lookup yields CDR1 MNHEY and CDR2 SVGAGI. This CDR3 is CATIFSGTGGNGYTF. The CDR3 region has the DNA TGTGCCACCATCTTTTCCGGGACAGGGGGAAATGGCTACACCTTC.

This clone was detected only once. The chain employs TRBV6-1 and TRBJ2-7; the match to TRBD1 covers 12 bases. The CDR3 runs 16 residues. Unmatched junction bases numbered 9, after V lost 0 bases and J lost 9 bases. Germline V lookup: CDR1 MNHNS, CDR2 SASEGT. The CDR3 loop is CASSEAGWDRGLVQYF. Here the CDR3 DNA reads TGTGCCAGCAGTGAAGCGGGTTGGGACAGGGGGCTGGTGCAGTACTTC.

This clone has only one observation. The rearrangement joins TRBV5-6 to TRBJ2-3; 8 bases map to TRBD2. Germline CDR1 and CDR2: SGHDT and YYEEEE. Germline trimming cut 5 bases from V and 6 bases from J; bases unmatched to any gene: 8. The CDR3 contains 14 residues. The CDR3 region has the DNA TGTGCCAGCAGTCGTGGACTAGCCACGGATACGCAGTATTTT. Translated: CASSRGLATDTQYF.

The chain has TRBV6-4 and TRBJ2-3; D gene uncertain. The length of the CDR3 is 16 residues. V was clipped by 0 bases and J by 1 base, with 11 bases between them. Germline V gene data show CDR1 as MRHNA and CDR2 as SNTAGT. The CDR3 region is CASSDSGGTGTDTQYF. The CDR3 bases are TGTGCCAGCAGTGACTCTGGCGGTACCGGCACAGATACGCAGTATTTT.

This clone was detected once. The CDR3 reads CASSGPRTGGSDTQYF. CDR3 nucleotides: TGCGCCAGCAGTGGCCCCCGGACAGGGGGCTCAGATACGCAGTATTTT. The J gene is TRBJ2-3, the V gene TRBV10-1; 11 bases match TRBD1. Trimming at V came to 4 bases and at J to 4 bases, leaving 7 bases not matched to a gene. CDR1 WNHNN and CDR2 SYGVQD come from the germline V gene (reference sequence). The CDR3 is 16 amino acids.